This T cell receptor (beta chain) was sequenced for a study of cytomegalovirus exposure and HLA in healthy donors. Findings and limits, study-wide: Analysis was carried out at a later point, and it linked a missense DCLRE1C variant to TCR beta V- and J-gene trimming. Presence/absence analyses took donor sequencing depth as roughly uniform. Using a false discovery rate of 0.05, a later analysis showed that 15,000 to 20,000 TCR beta sequences were associated with HLA alleles.

It was healthy bone marrow donors who served as donors. As regards this clone: No antigen is known for it.

Primers: 60 Vbeta forward and 13 Jbeta reverse. Using immunoSEQ multiplex PCR, the repertoire was profiled, and TCRdb retains in-frame clones only, with some absent. The data show approximately 190,000 clones, 80% to 85% seen once. Losses at the gene ends were 2 bases for V and 6 bases for J; bases not matched to a gene: 3. From germline, CDR1 is MRHNA and CDR2 SNTAGT. The CDR3 consists of 13 residues. The sequenced material came from PBMCs. V and J are TRBV6-4 and TRBJ2-7; 8 bases align to TRBD1. The receptor was isolated from a woman between 18 and 29 years old in good health and CMV-seronegative. CDR3 residues: CASSDRTGTEQYF. The CDR3 DNA reads as TGTGCCAGCAGTGACCGGACAGGGACCGAGCAGTACTTC.